This T cell receptor (beta chain) was documented in a study of identical twins. Study-level findings and limits: Conclusions rested on cross-sectional statistics rather than following the same donors.

J lost 7 bases, V lost 3 bases, and 6 bases had no gene match. CDR3 length equals 14 residues. Germline CDR1 is DFQATT and CDR2 is SNEGSKA (reference sequence). A universal primer site was added by template switching, and unique molecular identifiers were carried by the cDNA. MiXCR, run by TCRdb on the 5' RACE reads, gives a single entry per CDR3 protein. The sample shows around 240,000 distinct CDR3 sequences, roughly a tenth of them seen only once. In regard to this clonotype: Its target is unknown.

Material: memory T cells sorted from blood. The sequence was obtained from a man aged 50 to 59 in good health. The chain employs TRBV20-1 and TRBJ1-6; TRBD1 matches 7 bases. The CDR3 protein is CSASRDSINSPLHF. In DNA, the CDR3 is TGCAGTGCTAGTCGGGACAGCATCAATTCACCCCTCCACTTT.